This TCR beta chain originates from a study of glioma-infiltrating T cells after dendritic cell vaccination. At the level of the study: Treatment, given 2003 to 2012, was autologous tumor lysate-pulsed dendritic cell vaccination.

J gave up 4 bases and V 4 bases, and 4 bases lay outside the gene matches. Germline assignment: CDR1 MGHRA and CDR2 YSYEKL. The CDR3 length is 14 residues. Repertoires were generated with immunoSEQ multiplex PCR, while TCRdb's copy carries only in-frame clones and drops some. The data show about 32,000 clones, approximately 90% seen once. Concerning this clone: Its antigen is unknown.

Study observations and caveats: Complete blood and tumor specimen sets were limited to few patients.

The receptor comes from a human donor with glioblastoma. The gene calls are TRBV4-1 and TRBJ1-5, with TRBD1 matching 7 bases. This specimen was blood, taken before dendritic cell vaccination. CDR3: CASSPQGLNQPQHF. DNA of the CDR3: TGCGCCAGCAGCCCACAGGGGTTAAATCAGCCCCAGCATTTT.